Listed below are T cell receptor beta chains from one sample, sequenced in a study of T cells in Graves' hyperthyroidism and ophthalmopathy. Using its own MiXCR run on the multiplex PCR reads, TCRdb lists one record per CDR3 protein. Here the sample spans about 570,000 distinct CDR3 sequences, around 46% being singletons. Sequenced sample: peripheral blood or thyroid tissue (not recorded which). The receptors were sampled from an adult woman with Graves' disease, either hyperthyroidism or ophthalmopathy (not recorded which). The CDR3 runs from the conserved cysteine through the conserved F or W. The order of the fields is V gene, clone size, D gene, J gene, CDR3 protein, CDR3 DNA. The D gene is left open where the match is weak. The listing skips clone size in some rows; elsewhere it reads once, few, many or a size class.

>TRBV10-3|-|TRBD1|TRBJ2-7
CAINWDRGPYEQYF
TGTGCCATCAACTGGGACAGGGGGCCCTACGAGCAGTACTTC
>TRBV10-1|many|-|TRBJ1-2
CASSEGEDYGYTF
TGCGCCAGCAGTGAAGGGGAAGACTATGGCTACACCTTC
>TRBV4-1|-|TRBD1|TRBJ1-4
CASSQGGQVDAKLFF
TGCGCCAGCAGCCAAGGGGGACAGGTGGATGCAAAACTGTTTTTT
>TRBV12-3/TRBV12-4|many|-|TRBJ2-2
CASSLGFGSTGELFF
TGTGCCAGCAGTTTAGGTTTCGGTTCGACCGGGGAGCTGTTTTTT
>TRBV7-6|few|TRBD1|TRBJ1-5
CASSLSGGANQPQHF
TGTGCCAGCAGCTTGTCAGGGGGCGCGAATCAGCCCCAGCATTTT
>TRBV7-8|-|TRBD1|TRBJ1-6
CASSWPGQGVYSPLHF
TGTGCCAGCAGTTGGCCGGGACAGGGGGTATATTCACCCCTCCACTTT
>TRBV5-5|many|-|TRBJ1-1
CASSLPPFPEAFF
TGTGCCAGCAGCTTGCCCCCGTTTCCTGAAGCTTTCTTT
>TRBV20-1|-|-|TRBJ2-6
CSARQVAGANVLTF
TGCAGTGCTAGACAGGTCGCTGGGGCCAACGTCCTGACTTTC
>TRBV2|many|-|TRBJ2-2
CASSYTGELFF
TGTGCCAGCAGTTACACCGGGGAGCTGTTTTTT
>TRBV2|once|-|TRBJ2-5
CASRSDIGTQYF
TGTGCCAGCAGGAGCGACATAGGGACCCAGTACTTC
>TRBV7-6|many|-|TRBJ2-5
CASSLVVGGAAQETQYF
TGTGCCAGCAGCTTAGTTGTGGGTGGGGCAGCCCAAGAGACCCAGTACTTC
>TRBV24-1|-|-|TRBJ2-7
CATSDGGRGEQYF
TGTGCCACCAGTGACGGGGGAAGGGGCGAGCAGTACTTC
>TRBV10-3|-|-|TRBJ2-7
CAISERGAGAYEQYF
TGTGCCATCAGTGAAAGAGGAGCGGGTGCCTACGAGCAGTACTTC
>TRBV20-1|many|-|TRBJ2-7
CSAALNEQYF
TGCAGTGCGGCCCTTAACGAGCAGTACTTC
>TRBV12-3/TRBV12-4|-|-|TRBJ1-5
CASSLGLVGSPQHF
TGTGCCAGCAGTTTAGGACTCGTCGGGTCGCCCCAGCATTTT
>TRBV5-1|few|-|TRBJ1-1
CASSLGGSGNTEAFF
TGCGCCAGCAGCTTGGGAGGAAGCGGGAACACTGAAGCTTTCTTT
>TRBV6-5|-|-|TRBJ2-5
CASRERGSETQYF
TGTGCCAGCAGAGAACGAGGATCAGAGACCCAGTACTTC
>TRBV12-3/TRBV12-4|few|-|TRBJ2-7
CASSLFHFDSPYYERYF
TGTGCCAGCAGTTTATTTCATTTCGACAGTCCCTATTACGAGCGGTACTTC
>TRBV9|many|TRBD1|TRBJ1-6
CASSVGGQGARALHF
TGTGCCAGCAGCGTAGGGGGACAGGGGGCCCGAGCCCTCCACTTT
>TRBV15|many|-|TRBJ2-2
CATNTPETANTGELFF
TGTGCCACCAACACCCCAGAGACCGCGAACACCGGGGAGCTGTTTTTT
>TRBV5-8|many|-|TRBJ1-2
CASSPLEGGRLGYTF
TGTGCCAGCAGCCCGCTGGAGGGGGGACGGTTGGGCTACACCTTC
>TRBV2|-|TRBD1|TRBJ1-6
CATNSQGSTEAYNSPLHF
TGTGCCACAAACTCACAGGGGAGCACTGAAGCTTATAATTCACCCCTCCACTTT
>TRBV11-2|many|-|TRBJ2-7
CASSLGPGSYEQYF
TGTGCCAGCAGCTTAGGGCCTGGTTCCTACGAGCAGTACTTC
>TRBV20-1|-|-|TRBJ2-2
CSASGELFF
TGCAGTGCTAGTGGGGAGCTGTTTTTT
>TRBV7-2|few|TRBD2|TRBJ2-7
CASSLVGAGGPGQYF
TGTGCCAGCAGCTTAGTTGGAGCGGGAGGGCCGGGGCAGTACTTC
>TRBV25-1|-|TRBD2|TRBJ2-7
CASSESGGITNYEQYF
TGTGCCAGCAGTGAATCGGGGGGGATTACTAACTACGAGCAGTACTTC
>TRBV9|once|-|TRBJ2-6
CASSPRGVLGANALTF
TGTGCCAGCAGCCCACGAGGGGTTTTGGGGGCCAACGCCCTGACCTTC